The TCR beta chain described here comes from a study of T-cell memory formation after mild COVID-19. Turning to the study itself: TCR clusters showed largely donor specificity.

Points from the study as a whole: The pre-infection memory compartment contained some responding clones, suggesting cross-reactive memory joined. Contracting clones from day 15 to 85 had balanced CD4/CD8; later expanders favoured CD4+.

This clonotype was seen only a few times. Its matching antigen is unknown. TCRdb independently ran MiXCR on the 5' RACE reads; one entry per CDR3 protein. The table has approximately 450,000 distinct CDR3 sequences, about 20% seen once. The sequenced sample consisted of PBMCs or a T cell subset sorted from them (not recorded which). The sequence came from an adult woman who had mild COVID-19 (a few samples of this study predate the infection). Cell type and time point are not known.

The CDR3 spells CASGVGENTEAFF. CDR3 sequence (DNA): TGTGCCAGCGGCGTTGGGGAGAACACTGAAGCTTTCTTT. The rearrangement links TRBV7-2 to TRBJ1-1; D not resolved. V dropped 8 bases and J dropped 1 base, with 11 bases sitting between them. The CDR3 is made up of 13 amino acids. The germline CDR1 and CDR2 sequences are SGHTA and FQGNSA.